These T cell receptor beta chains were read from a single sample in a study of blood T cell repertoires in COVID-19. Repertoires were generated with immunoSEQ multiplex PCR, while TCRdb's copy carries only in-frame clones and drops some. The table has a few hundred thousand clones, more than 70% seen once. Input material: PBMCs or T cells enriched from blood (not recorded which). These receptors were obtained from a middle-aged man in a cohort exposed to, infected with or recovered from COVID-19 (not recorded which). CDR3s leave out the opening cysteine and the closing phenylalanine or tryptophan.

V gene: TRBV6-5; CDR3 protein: ASSYSTGVSGNTIY
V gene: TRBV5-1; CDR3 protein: ASSLIQGQVDGYT
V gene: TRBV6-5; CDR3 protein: ASSRQGRGNSPLH
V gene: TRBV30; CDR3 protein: AWRGDKSSYNEQF
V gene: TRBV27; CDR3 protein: ASSSLAGGQRNEQF
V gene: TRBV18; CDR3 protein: ASSPRTSSYNEQF
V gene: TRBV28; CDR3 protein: ASCRGTNSPLH
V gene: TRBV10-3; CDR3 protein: AIWGQGGNEQF
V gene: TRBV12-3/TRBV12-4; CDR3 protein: AIALGVRYGYT
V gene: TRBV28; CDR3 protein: ASSFRGRETQY
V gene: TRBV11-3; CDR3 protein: ASSLTSGRPEQF
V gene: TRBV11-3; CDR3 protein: ASSRGLDNEQF
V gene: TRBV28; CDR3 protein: ASSAGTSGTTYEQY
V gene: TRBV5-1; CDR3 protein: ASSHPTGGLTEQY
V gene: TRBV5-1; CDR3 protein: ASSFAGVSNNSPLH
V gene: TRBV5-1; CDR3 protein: ASSSALAGGDEQY
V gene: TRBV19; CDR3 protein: ASNRGSTNEKLF
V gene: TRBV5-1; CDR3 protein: ASRPAEVGEQY
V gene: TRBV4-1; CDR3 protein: ASSQYRDSTYEQY
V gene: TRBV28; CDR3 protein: ASRPPPWRDQPQH
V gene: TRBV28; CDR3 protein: ASSLSSGRTDTQY
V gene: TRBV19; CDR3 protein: ASSIRGQGAIRSYNEQF
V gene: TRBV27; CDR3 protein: ASSWGTGSGQF
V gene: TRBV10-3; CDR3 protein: ATGTGAHQPQH
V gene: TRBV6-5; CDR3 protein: ASTRTESSYEQY
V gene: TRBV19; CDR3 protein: ASSSVSSGNTIY
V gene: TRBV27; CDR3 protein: ASSPQGGGELF
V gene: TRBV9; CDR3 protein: ASSAEGRGSGNTIY
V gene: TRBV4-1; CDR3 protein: ASSQVFLETQY
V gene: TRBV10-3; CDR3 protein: AISESEEGAGGPSTDTQY
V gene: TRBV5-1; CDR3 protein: ASSREPNRQTFYEQY
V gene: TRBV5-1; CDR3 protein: ASSLGPGSNQPQH
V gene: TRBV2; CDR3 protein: ASSGTANEKLF
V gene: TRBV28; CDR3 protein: ASSLASGGKETQY
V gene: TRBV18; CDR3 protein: ASSRPTGVGTEAF
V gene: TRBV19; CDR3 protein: ASRERGIRTEAF
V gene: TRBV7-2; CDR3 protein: ASSPRGQASGEKLF
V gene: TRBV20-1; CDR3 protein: SASNPSGSYEQY
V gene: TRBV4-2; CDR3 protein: ASSRGGIAGGNEQF
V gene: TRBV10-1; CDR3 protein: ASSDTTGWEQY
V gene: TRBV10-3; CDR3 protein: AISGTNEKLF
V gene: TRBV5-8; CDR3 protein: ASSPWTGINTEAF
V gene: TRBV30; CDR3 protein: AWSPTGTGVFF
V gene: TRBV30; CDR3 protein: ARDSSGNSYNEQF
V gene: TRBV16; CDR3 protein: ASSPGSGGAGQPQH
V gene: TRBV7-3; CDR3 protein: ASSLTLVSSTNEKLF
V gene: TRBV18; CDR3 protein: ASSPPGGNYGYT
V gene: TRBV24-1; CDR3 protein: ATSDLDRNYGYT
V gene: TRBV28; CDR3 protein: ASSFGTGGQPQH
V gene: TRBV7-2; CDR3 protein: ASSLGTTNTGELF
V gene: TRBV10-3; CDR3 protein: AISTSGRGNNEQF
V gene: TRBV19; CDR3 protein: ATGTGGSFQPQH
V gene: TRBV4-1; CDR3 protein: ASSQDMRRPEAF
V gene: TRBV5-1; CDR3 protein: ASSLRPSGNTGELF
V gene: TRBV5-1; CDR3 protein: ASSMDSYDGYT
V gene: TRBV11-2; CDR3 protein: ASSGATQGAQY
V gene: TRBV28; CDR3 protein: ASSGYGTGLNSPLH